This TCR beta chain was obtained from a study of T cell responses to AZD1222 COVID-19 vaccine. Study conclusions and caveats: Most donors were white British, females outnumbered males, and clonal diversity was possibly underestimated. Repertoire samples came only from after the peak T cell response.

A word on this clone: Its antigen is currently unknown.

Measured with immunoSEQ multiplex PCR; TCRdb has only the in-frame clones, and not every one. This sample has roughly 120,000 clones; roughly 88% occur once, and the top ten carry roughly 9.1%. The CDR3 extends over 14 amino acids. Trimming stripped 7 bases from V and 2 bases from J, with 14 bases between. CDR1 and CDR2 from the germline V gene are MNHEY and SVGAGI. V is TRBV6-5 and J is TRBJ1-2; TRBD1 is a possible D gene (5 bases). The receptor comes from an adult in good health. The material sequenced was peripheral blood, taken on day 0 of AZD1222 vaccination. The CDR3 protein is CASNPPGLNYGYTF. The CDR3 DNA follows: TGTGCCAGCAACCCACCGGGACTCAACTATGGCTACACCTTC.